These T cell receptor beta chains were read from a single sample in a study of T cells after yellow fever vaccination. TCRdb independently ran MiXCR on the 5' RACE reads; one entry per CDR3 protein. In the table there are approximately 170,000 distinct CDR3 sequences, 9.5% to 12% of which are singletons. The sample was CD8+ T cells sorted from PBMCs, taken 15 days after the yellow fever booster vaccination. These receptors were taken from a young man who received the YFV17D yellow fever vaccine. CDR3s leave out the opening cysteine and the closing phenylalanine or tryptophan. Fields, in order: V gene, clone size, J gene, CDR3 protein. The size of a clone is reported for some rows only, either as once, few or many, or as a class for expanded clones.

v_call: TRBV12-3/TRBV12-4; clone_size: many; j_call: TRBJ2-1; cdr3_aa: ASSLGYNEQF
v_call: TRBV21-1; clone_size: few; j_call: TRBJ1-2; cdr3_aa: ASDRRSSCGYT
v_call: TRBV6-6; clone_size: many; j_call: TRBJ1-5; cdr3_aa: AIAGGIQPQH
v_call: TRBV7-2; clone_size: few; j_call: TRBJ2-3; cdr3_aa: ASNFITTDTQY
v_call: TRBV7-9; clone_size: few; j_call: TRBJ2-1; cdr3_aa: ASSLAVYNEQF
v_call: TRBV4-3; clone_size: -; j_call: TRBJ2-1; cdr3_aa: ASSQDETAVRGYEQF
v_call: TRBV6-6; clone_size: many; j_call: TRBJ2-1; cdr3_aa: ASTPTDVELDEQF
v_call: TRBV27; clone_size: few; j_call: TRBJ2-7; cdr3_aa: ASSQGLTYEQY
v_call: TRBV6-1; clone_size: few; j_call: TRBJ2-1; cdr3_aa: ASSETSWNEQF
v_call: TRBV4-3; clone_size: few; j_call: TRBJ2-7; cdr3_aa: ASSQGLADYLEQY
v_call: TRBV5-1; clone_size: -; j_call: TRBJ2-7; cdr3_aa: ASSFPGTGGVRRPPGSYEQY
v_call: TRBV7-2; clone_size: -; j_call: TRBJ1-5; cdr3_aa: ASSLEGKVSNQPQH
v_call: TRBV9; clone_size: many; j_call: TRBJ2-5; cdr3_aa: ASSGTGNPKTQY
v_call: TRBV3-1; clone_size: -; j_call: TRBJ2-2; cdr3_aa: ASSHNPAHFNTGELF
v_call: TRBV27; clone_size: -; j_call: TRBJ2-7; cdr3_aa: ASSWDRVPTYEQY
v_call: TRBV4-3; clone_size: -; j_call: TRBJ1-2; cdr3_aa: ASSHLTGLLSYGYT
v_call: TRBV6-2/TRBV6-3; clone_size: few; j_call: TRBJ2-5; cdr3_aa: ASSSPMETQY
v_call: TRBV29-1; clone_size: few; j_call: TRBJ2-5; cdr3_aa: SVLTGLQETQY
v_call: TRBV12-3/TRBV12-4; clone_size: -; j_call: TRBJ2-3; cdr3_aa: ASTPGSFTDTQY
v_call: TRBV7-9; clone_size: -; j_call: TRBJ1-6; cdr3_aa: ASSLVQGNSPLH
v_call: TRBV4-1; clone_size: few; j_call: TRBJ1-1; cdr3_aa: ASSHPLRTRTEAF
v_call: TRBV28; clone_size: -; j_call: TRBJ2-1; cdr3_aa: ATSMWGPYNEQF
v_call: TRBV5-1; clone_size: -; j_call: TRBJ2-1; cdr3_aa: ASTLGDLGNEQF
v_call: TRBV9; clone_size: -; j_call: TRBJ2-5; cdr3_aa: ASSDFETQY
v_call: TRBV6-5; clone_size: -; j_call: TRBJ1-5; cdr3_aa: ASSTSTGGGQPQH
v_call: TRBV20-1; clone_size: few; j_call: TRBJ2-7; cdr3_aa: SARAPLADRYSYEQY
v_call: TRBV5-1; clone_size: -; j_call: TRBJ2-7; cdr3_aa: ASSLDGGRIYEQY
v_call: TRBV5-6; clone_size: -; j_call: TRBJ2-3; cdr3_aa: ASSSAGDGSTDTQY
v_call: TRBV5-1; clone_size: -; j_call: TRBJ2-2; cdr3_aa: ASSFLRAQAELF
v_call: TRBV6-6; clone_size: few; j_call: TRBJ2-7; cdr3_aa: ASSLTDYYEQY
v_call: TRBV7-9; clone_size: few; j_call: TRBJ2-7; cdr3_aa: ASIGGPKYEQY
v_call: TRBV4-1; clone_size: many; j_call: TRBJ1-1; cdr3_aa: ASSQFRDRGAEAF
v_call: TRBV7-9; clone_size: -; j_call: TRBJ1-5; cdr3_aa: ASSRFGQPQH
v_call: TRBV27; clone_size: -; j_call: TRBJ2-5; cdr3_aa: ASGRGQGWETQY
v_call: TRBV25-1; clone_size: -; j_call: TRBJ2-2; cdr3_aa: ASSEGGTGTGTGELF
v_call: TRBV4-3; clone_size: -; j_call: TRBJ2-3; cdr3_aa: ASSQDRGSSGGSPSTDTQY
v_call: TRBV5-4; clone_size: few; j_call: TRBJ2-5; cdr3_aa: ASSSRDREETQY
v_call: TRBV7-6; clone_size: -; j_call: TRBJ2-1; cdr3_aa: ASSCEGLTDNEQF
v_call: TRBV27; clone_size: -; j_call: TRBJ1-5; cdr3_aa: ASSLLGQPQH
v_call: TRBV27; clone_size: -; j_call: TRBJ1-2; cdr3_aa: ASSFLGTAYGYT
v_call: TRBV4-3; clone_size: -; j_call: TRBJ1-1; cdr3_aa: ASSQGSTEAF